This T cell receptor (beta chain) comes out of a study of T-cell memory formation after mild COVID-19. On the study more broadly: TCR clusters were mostly donor specific. Notes on the study in general: Clones that got smaller from day 15 to 85 had even CD4/CD8, while clones growing later tipped toward CD4+.

In TCRdb, the 5' RACE reads were re-called with MiXCR into one record per CDR3 protein. The sample shows approximately 110,000 distinct CDR3 sequences, over 20% of them seen only once. Note on this clonotype: Its specificity is not known.

Losses at the gene ends were 0 bases for V and 3 bases for J; bases not matched to a gene: 4. This CDR3 is built from 17 residues. Germline CDR1 is LGHDT and CDR2 is YNNKEL (reference sequence). The TCR comes from a man younger than 35 who had mild COVID-19 (a few samples of this study predate the infection). Cell type and time point are not known. Sample: PBMCs or a T cell subset sorted from them (not recorded which). This rearrangement joins TRBV3-1 to TRBJ2-2, with TRBD1 matching over 10 bases. The CDR3 reads CASSQDPGQGDTGELFF. The CDR3 DNA reads as TGTGCCAGCAGCCAAGATCCCGGACAGGGGGACACCGGGGAGCTGTTTTTT.